What follows is one T cell receptor (beta chain) and its context. What it binds is not known. The Oncomine TCR Beta short-read assay sequenced DNA from cultured CD4+ T cells. Via MiXCR, TCRdb re-called the PCR reads, giving one row per CDR3 protein. Among about 10,000 distinct CDR3 sequences listed, 42% were seen once. Treatment in this sample: 10-day PBMC culture with coronavirus spike peptide pools or control peptides (ViraFEST assay). The sample belongs to a study of vaccination and CD4 T cells after COVID-19. Study context: There were six male and four female convalescents, and two of them were Hispanic. With a range of 35 to 161, the median interval from diagnosis to drawing post-COVID samples was around 100 days. Blood was drawn a median 72 days post second dose, range 14 to 241.

The sequenced material came from CD4+ T cells from blood, cultured in vitro. This clonotype was sampled from a human donor who had recovered from COVID-19.

The chain's CDR3 is CASSAQQGIAYNEQFF. CDR3 bases: TGTGCCAGCAGCGCCCAACAGGGAATCGCCTACAATGAGCAGTTCTTC. The chain recombines TRBV7-2 with TRBJ2-1; maybe TRBD1 (6 bases). The CDR3 is 16 amino acids. Trimming took off 5 bases at V and 2 bases at J, with 16 bases between the two ends. The germline CDR1 and CDR2 sequences are SGHTA and FQGNSA.